A selection of T cell receptor beta chains follows, all from one sample in a study of blood T cell repertoires in COVID-19. Clones were read by immunoSEQ multiplex PCR, and TCRdb kept only the in-frame ones, dropping some. The sample shows 120,000 to 150,000 clones, over 75% of them seen only once. The sample taken for sequencing was PBMCs or T cells enriched from blood (not recorded which). These receptors were taken from a man in his forties or fifties in a cohort exposed to, infected with or recovered from COVID-19 (not recorded which). Both conserved end residues are part of each CDR3. The order of the fields is clone size, CDR3 length, J gene, V gene, D gene, CDR3 DNA, CDR3 protein. A D gene is named only where the DNA matches it firmly. Clone size is stated in some rows and not others, as once, few, many or a class when expanded.

clone size: NA; CDR3 length: 13; J gene: TRBJ2-7; V gene: TRBV6-6; D gene: NA; CDR3 DNA: TGTGCCAGCAGTTCAGGGTCGTTGGGCGAGCAGTACTTC; CDR3 protein: CASSSGSLGEQYF
clone size: NA; CDR3 length: 14; J gene: TRBJ1-2; V gene: TRBV5-6; D gene: TRBD1; CDR3 DNA: TGTGCCAGCAGGGAGGGACAGTTGAGCTATGGCTACACCTTC; CDR3 protein: CASREGQLSYGYTF
clone size: NA; CDR3 length: 14; J gene: TRBJ2-7; V gene: TRBV19; D gene: TRBD1; CDR3 DNA: TGTGCCAGTAGCCCCGGGACAGGGGCCTACGAGCAGTACTTC; CDR3 protein: CASSPGTGAYEQYF
clone size: NA; CDR3 length: 15; J gene: TRBJ1-3; V gene: TRBV6-5; D gene: TRBD1; CDR3 DNA: TGTGCCAGCTCCAGGGGGGTCGCATCTGGAAACACCATATATTTT; CDR3 protein: CASSRGVASGNTIYF
clone size: NA; CDR3 length: 12; J gene: TRBJ1-1; V gene: TRBV7-9; D gene: NA; CDR3 DNA: TGTGCCAGCAGCTTAGGGAACAGAGAAGCTTTCTTT; CDR3 protein: CASSLGNREAFF
clone size: once; CDR3 length: 18; J gene: TRBJ2-5; V gene: TRBV7-2; D gene: NA; CDR3 DNA: TGTGCCAGCAGCTTAGGCTTTTCATTTTTCGGGGACCAAGAGACCCAGTACTTC; CDR3 protein: CASSLGFSFFGDQETQYF
clone size: NA; CDR3 length: 14; J gene: TRBJ2-1; V gene: TRBV21-1; D gene: NA; CDR3 DNA: TGTGCCAGCAGCCGGCCGAGGGTCCACAATGAGCAGTTCTTC; CDR3 protein: CASSRPRVHNEQFF
clone size: NA; CDR3 length: 14; J gene: TRBJ1-2; V gene: TRBV7-9; D gene: NA; CDR3 DNA: TGTGCCAGCAGCACCCGGACAGTTGACTATGGCTACACCTTC; CDR3 protein: CASSTRTVDYGYTF
clone size: NA; CDR3 length: 14; J gene: TRBJ2-1; V gene: TRBV30; D gene: TRBD1; CDR3 DNA: TGTGCCTCCCACCGGGACAGGGCCTACAATGAGCAGTTCTTC; CDR3 protein: CASHRDRAYNEQFF
clone size: NA; CDR3 length: 15; J gene: TRBJ1-5; V gene: TRBV2; D gene: NA; CDR3 DNA: TGTGCCAGCAGTGCACAGGGTCTCGGGAATCAGCCCCAGCATTTT; CDR3 protein: CASSAQGLGNQPQHF
clone size: few; CDR3 length: 15; J gene: TRBJ2-5; V gene: TRBV24-1; D gene: NA; CDR3 DNA: TGTGCCACCAGTGAGGGCCGGACTGGAGAAGAGACCCAGTACTTC; CDR3 protein: CATSEGRTGEETQYF
clone size: NA; CDR3 length: 15; J gene: TRBJ1-4; V gene: TRBV5-6; D gene: NA; CDR3 DNA: TGTGCCAGCACCGTTCAGGGGCGCGTGGCTGAAAAACTGTTTTTT; CDR3 protein: CASTVQGRVAEKLFF
clone size: NA; CDR3 length: 14; J gene: TRBJ1-2; V gene: TRBV6-5; D gene: TRBD1; CDR3 DNA: TGTGCCAGCAGGCTACAGGGGGCGCAAAGTGGCTACACCTTC; CDR3 protein: CASRLQGAQSGYTF
clone size: NA; CDR3 length: 14; J gene: TRBJ1-2; V gene: TRBV24-1; D gene: NA; CDR3 DNA: TGTGCCACCAGTGATAACGTGGCCCGCCGTGGCTACACCTTC; CDR3 protein: CATSDNVARRGYTF
clone size: NA; CDR3 length: 16; J gene: TRBJ2-5; V gene: TRBV5-4; D gene: TRBD1; CDR3 DNA: TGTGCCAGCAGCCCCAGACAGGGGAGGACCCAAGAGACCCAGTACTTC; CDR3 protein: CASSPRQGRTQETQYF
clone size: NA; CDR3 length: 14; J gene: TRBJ2-7; V gene: TRBV13; D gene: TRBD2; CDR3 DNA: TGTGCCAGCAGCTTAGTCGGGGGGATCTACGAGCAGTACTTC; CDR3 protein: CASSLVGGIYEQYF